This T cell receptor (beta chain) was sequenced in a study of blood T cell repertoires in COVID-19. Study in general: T cells, B-cell-depleted T cells, or PBMCs provided the cDNA or gDNA that served as material.

It was during active infection that Seattle patients were enrolled and then longitudinally followed. In the original workflow: Nucleated cell counts were estimated from reference gene primer amplification. Libraries were prepared by immunoSEQ multiplex PCR; TCRdb keeps only in-frame clonotypes and omits some of them. V, J and clone size are taken as reported in that table, and D and trimming were inferred from the DNA itself. Here the sample spans 400,000 or so clones, about nine tenths being singletons. This CDR3 is 13 amino acids long. V lost 3 bases and J lost 6, with 12 bases in between. Per germline, CDR1 MNHEY and CDR2 SMNVEV (reference sequence).

This receptor was obtained from a woman aged 40 to 50 with COVID-19, enrolled during active disease. The chain couples TRBV27 to TRBJ2-7; D gene uncertain. Specimen: peripheral blood. The CDR3 nucleotides are TGTGCCAGCAGTTTCAAGCGAAGAGGCGAGCAGTACTTC. Its protein is CASSFKRRGEQYF.